The 11 T cell receptor beta chains given below trace back to one sample, sequenced in a study of shared clonotypes between healthy human individuals. Only in-frame clones appear in the TCRdb table, and some are missing; sequencing was by immunoSEQ multiplex PCR. The data contain about 490,000 clones, 79% of them singletons. Sequencing was performed on PBMCs. Source of these receptors: a woman between 40 and 55 years old in good health. Some clones in this sample may be carry-over from other donors' samples.

The chain combines TRBV10-1 with TRBJ1-2, with 7 bases matching TRBD1. Trimming at V came to 7 bases and at J to 8 bases, leaving 7 bases not matched to a gene. Germline CDR1 and CDR2: WNHNN and SYGVQD (reference sequence). The CDR3 contains 12 residues. CDR3 sequence: CASIPTGQGYTF. The CDR3 nucleotides are TGCGCCAGCATCCCGACAGGGCAAGGCTACACCTTC.

The chain couples TRBV5-1 to TRBJ2-7; no reliable D call. The CDR3 runs 13 residues. Trimming removed 3 bases from V and 5 bases from J, with 12 bases in between. CDR1 and CDR2 (germline): SGHRS, YFSETQ. The CDR3 loop is CASSSVKPDEQYF. As DNA, the CDR3 is TGCGCCAGCAGCTCGGTAAAACCCGACGAGCAGTACTTC.

This rearrangement joins TRBV15 to TRBJ2-5, with D possibly TRBD2 on 7 matching bases. V was cut by 0 bases and J by 5 bases, with 13 bases left in between. Germline CDR1 and CDR2: LNHNV and YYDKDF (reference sequence). CDR3 size: 15 residues. Written as DNA, the CDR3 is TGTGCCACCAGCAGAGATAGGGGGGGATGGGAGACCCAGTACTTC. This gives the protein CATSRDRGGWETQYF.

The chain links TRBV6-5 to TRBJ2-5, with TRBD2 as a possible D gene (5 bases). The CDR3 runs to 12 residues. Germline CDR1 and CDR2: MNHEY and SVGAGI. The ends were cut back, 5 bases at V and 9 bases at J, with 13 bases in the middle. The CDR3 sequence: CASSRGSDAQYF. The CDR3 DNA reads TGTGCCAGCAGTCGGGGATCCGACGCCCAGTACTTC.

This rearrangement joins TRBV11-3 to TRBJ2-3; 9 bases map to TRBD1. The CDR3 sequence is 14 residues long. Germline CDR1 reads SGHNT; CDR2 reads YENEEA. Trimming took 5 bases from V and 8 from J; bases not matched to a gene: 8. Written as DNA, the CDR3 is TGTGCCAGCAGCCCTACAGGGGGCTCAGGTACGCAGTATTTT. Translated, it gives CASSPTGGSGTQYF.

The V call is TRBV4-2, the J call TRBJ2-7, with D uncertain. Germline V gene lookup returns CDR1 LGHNA and CDR2 YNFKEQ. The CDR3 is made up of 15 amino acids. Trimming shortened V by 1 base and J by 0 bases, and 10 bases separated the two germline ends. The CDR3 DNA reads TGTGCCAGCAGCCAAGGGACGGCAAGCTCCTACGAGCAGTACTTC. Its protein is CASSQGTASSYEQYF.

This clone came up a few times. The J gene is TRBJ2-3, the V gene TRBV27; 10 nucleotides match TRBD1. The CDR3 consists of 15 residues. J gave up 2 bases and V 6 bases, and 5 bases lay outside the gene matches. Germline V gene sequence: CDR1 MNHEY, CDR2 SMNVEV (reference sequence). The chain's CDR3 is CASSWGTGATDTQYF. The CDR3 region has the DNA TGTGCCAGCAGCTGGGGGACAGGGGCCACAGATACGCAGTATTTT.

V gene TRBV6-6 combines with J gene TRBJ1-3; D gene ambiguous. Trimming removed 6 bases from V and 4 bases from J, with 4 bases in between. In germline, CDR1 is MNHNY, CDR2 SVGAGI (reference sequence). This CDR3 has 11 residues. CDR3 protein: CASRAGNTIYF. In DNA form, the CDR3 reads TGTGCCAGCAGGGCAGGAAACACCATATATTTT.

The rearrangement uses TRBV10-3 and TRBJ2-1; 10 bases map to TRBD2. The CDR3 covers 14 residues. After removal of 6 bases from V and 8 bases from J, the junction contained 7 bases not matched to a gene. Germline loops: CDR1 ENHRY, CDR2 SYGVKD. The CDR3 nucleotides read TGTGCCATCAGCCGGACTAGCGGAGGGGATGAGCAGTTCTTC. Amino acids: CAISRTSGGDEQFF.

For this clone: With a much larger clone just one base away, this may be a read error. The sample carries other DNA sequences with the same CDR3. The chain joins TRBV30 to TRBJ2-3; D may be TRBD2 (6 bases). CDR1 and CDR2 from the germline V gene are GTSNPN and SVGIG (reference sequence). V was shortened by 5 bases and J by 6 bases, with 12 bases between the two germline ends. This CDR3 spans 12 amino acids. The CDR3 spells CAWGTYTDTQYF. The CDR3 nucleotides are TGTGCCTGGGGGACTTACACGGATACGCAGTATTTT.

The chain is built from TRBV7-9 and TRBJ2-1, with 13 bases fitting TRBD2. The CDR3 contains 15 residues. From germline, CDR1 is SEHNR and CDR2 FQNEAQ (reference sequence). V was pared by 4 bases and J by 8 bases, with 5 bases of the junction left unmatched. As DNA, the CDR3 is TGTGCCAGCAGCTCCAGGACTAGCGGGAGTGATGAGCAGTTCTTC. Protein: CASSSRTSGSDEQFF.